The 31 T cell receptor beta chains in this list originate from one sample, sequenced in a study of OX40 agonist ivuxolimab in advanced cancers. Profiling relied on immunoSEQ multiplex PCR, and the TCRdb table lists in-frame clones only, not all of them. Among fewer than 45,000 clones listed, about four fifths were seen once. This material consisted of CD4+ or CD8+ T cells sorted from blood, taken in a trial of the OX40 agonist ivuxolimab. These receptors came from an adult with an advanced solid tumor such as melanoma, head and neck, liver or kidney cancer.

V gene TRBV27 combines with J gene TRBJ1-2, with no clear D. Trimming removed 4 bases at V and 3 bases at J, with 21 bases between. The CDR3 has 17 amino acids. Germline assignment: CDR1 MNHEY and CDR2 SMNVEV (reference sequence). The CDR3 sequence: CASSSGSIRGRHYGYTF. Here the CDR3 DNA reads TGTGCCAGCAGTTCCGGGAGCATCAGAGGACGGCACTATGGCTACACCTTC.

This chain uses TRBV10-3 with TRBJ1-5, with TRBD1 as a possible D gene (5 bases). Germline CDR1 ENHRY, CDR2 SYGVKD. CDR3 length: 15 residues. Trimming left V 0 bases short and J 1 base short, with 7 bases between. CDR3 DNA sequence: TGTGCCATCAGTGAGTCCGCAGGGAGCAATCAGCCCCAGCATTTT. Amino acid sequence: CAISESAGSNQPQHF.

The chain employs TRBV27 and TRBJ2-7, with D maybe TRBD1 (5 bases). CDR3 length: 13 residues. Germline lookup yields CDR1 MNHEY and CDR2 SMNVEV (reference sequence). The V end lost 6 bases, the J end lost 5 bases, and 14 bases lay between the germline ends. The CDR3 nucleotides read TGTGCCAGCAGCCGACCCCCAGGGAACGAGCAGTACTTC. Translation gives CASSRPPGNEQYF.

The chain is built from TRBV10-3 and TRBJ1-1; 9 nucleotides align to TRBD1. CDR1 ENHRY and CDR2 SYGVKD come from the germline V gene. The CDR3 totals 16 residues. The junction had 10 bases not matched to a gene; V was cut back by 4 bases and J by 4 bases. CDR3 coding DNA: TGTGCCATCAGTGGGGGACAGGGTAACTTCGGCACTGAAGCTTTCTTT. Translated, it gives CAISGGQGNFGTEAFF.

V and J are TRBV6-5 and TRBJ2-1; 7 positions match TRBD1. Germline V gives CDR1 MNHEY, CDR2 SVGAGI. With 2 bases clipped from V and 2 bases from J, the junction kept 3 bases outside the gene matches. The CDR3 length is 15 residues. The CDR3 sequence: CASSYEGATYNEQFF. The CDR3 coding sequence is TGTGCCAGCAGTTACGAGGGGGCTACCTACAATGAGCAGTTCTTC.

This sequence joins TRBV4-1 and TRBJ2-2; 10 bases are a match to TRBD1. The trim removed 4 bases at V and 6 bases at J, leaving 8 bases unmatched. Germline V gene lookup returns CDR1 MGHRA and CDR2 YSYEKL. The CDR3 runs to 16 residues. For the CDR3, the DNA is TGCGCCAGCAGCCCCGTGGGACAGGGGAAGGCCGGGGAGCTGTTTTTT. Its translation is CASSPVGQGKAGELFF.

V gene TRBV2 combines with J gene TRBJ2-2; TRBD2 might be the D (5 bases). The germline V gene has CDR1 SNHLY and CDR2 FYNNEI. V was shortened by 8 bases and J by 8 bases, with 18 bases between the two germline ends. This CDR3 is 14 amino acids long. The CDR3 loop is CASSARTSVGELFF. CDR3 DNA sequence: TGTGCCAGCTCGGCCAGGACTTCCGTGGGGGAGCTGTTTTTT.

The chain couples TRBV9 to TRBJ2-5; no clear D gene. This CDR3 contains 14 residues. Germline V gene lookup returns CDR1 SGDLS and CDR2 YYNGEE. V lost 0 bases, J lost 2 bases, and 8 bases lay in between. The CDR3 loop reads CASSVGSGQETQYF. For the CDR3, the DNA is TGTGCCAGCAGCGTAGGATCCGGACAAGAGACCCAGTACTTC.

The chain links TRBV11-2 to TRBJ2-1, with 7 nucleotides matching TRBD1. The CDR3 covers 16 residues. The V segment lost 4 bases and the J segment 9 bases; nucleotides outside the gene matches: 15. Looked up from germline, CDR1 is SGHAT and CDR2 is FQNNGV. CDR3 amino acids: CASSYPNSDRAVEQFF. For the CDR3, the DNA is TGTGCCAGCAGCTATCCCAACTCCGACAGGGCCGTTGAGCAGTTCTTC.

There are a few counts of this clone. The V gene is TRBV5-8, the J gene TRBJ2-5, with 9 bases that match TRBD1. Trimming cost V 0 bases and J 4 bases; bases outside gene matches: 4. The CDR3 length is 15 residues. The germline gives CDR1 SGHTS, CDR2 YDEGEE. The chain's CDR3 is CASSLEGQGGETQYF. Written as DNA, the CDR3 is TGTGCCAGCAGCTTGGAGGGACAGGGAGGAGAGACCCAGTACTTC. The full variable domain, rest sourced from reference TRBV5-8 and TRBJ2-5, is EAGVTQSPTHLIKTRGQQATLRCSPISGHTSVYWYQQALGLGLQFLLWYDEGEERNRGNFPPRFSGRQFPNYSSELNVNALELEDSALYLCASSLEGQGGETQYFGPGTRLLVL.

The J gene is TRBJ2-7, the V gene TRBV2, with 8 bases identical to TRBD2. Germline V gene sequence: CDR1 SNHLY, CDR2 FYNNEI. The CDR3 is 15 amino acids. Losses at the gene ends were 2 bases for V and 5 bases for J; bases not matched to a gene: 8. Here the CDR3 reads CASSESASGLDEQYF. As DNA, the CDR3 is TGTGCCAGCAGTGAATCCGCTAGCGGGTTGGACGAGCAGTACTTC.

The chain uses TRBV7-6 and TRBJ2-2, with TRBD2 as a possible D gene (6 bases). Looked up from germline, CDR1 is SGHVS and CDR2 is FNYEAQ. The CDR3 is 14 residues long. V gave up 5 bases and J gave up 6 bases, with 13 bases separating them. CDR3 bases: TGTGCCAGCAGCCCGGGTGGGGGGTCCGGGGAGCTGTTTTTT. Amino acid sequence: CASSPGGGSGELFF.

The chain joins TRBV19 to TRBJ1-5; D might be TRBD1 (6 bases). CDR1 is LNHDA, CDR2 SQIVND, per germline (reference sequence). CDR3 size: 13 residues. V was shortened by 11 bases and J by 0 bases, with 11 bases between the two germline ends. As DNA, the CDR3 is TGTGCCTCGGGACACCTTAGCAATCAGCCCCAGCATTTT. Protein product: CASGHLSNQPQHF.

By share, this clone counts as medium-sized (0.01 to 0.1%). CDR3 loop: CASSPGTSGNTIYF. The CDR3 nucleotides read TGTGCCAGCAGCCCCGGGACTTCTGGAAACACCATATATTTT. This chain connects TRBV5-4 to TRBJ1-3; a weak D match, TRBD1 (5 bases). Germline V gives CDR1 SGHNT, CDR2 YYREEE (reference sequence). V was cut by 4 bases and J by 1 base, with 9 bases left in between. The CDR3 runs 14 residues.

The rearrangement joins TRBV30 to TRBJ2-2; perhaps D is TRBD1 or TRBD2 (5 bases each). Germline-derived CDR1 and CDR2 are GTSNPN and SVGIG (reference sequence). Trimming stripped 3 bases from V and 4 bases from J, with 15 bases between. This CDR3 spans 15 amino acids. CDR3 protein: CAWSKQGVRTGELFF. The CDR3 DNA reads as TGTGCCTGGAGCAAGCAGGGAGTTCGCACCGGGGAGCTGTTTTTT. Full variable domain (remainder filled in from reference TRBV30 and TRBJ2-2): SQTIHQWPATLVQPVGSPLSLECTVEGTSNPNLYWYRQAAGRGLQLLFYSVGIGQISSEVPQNLSASRPQDRQFILSSKKLLLSDSGFYLCAWSKQGVRTGELFFGEGSRLTVL.

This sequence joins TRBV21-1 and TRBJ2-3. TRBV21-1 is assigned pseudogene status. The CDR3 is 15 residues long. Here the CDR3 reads CACRKGPLLTDTQYF. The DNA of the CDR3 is TGTGCCTGTCGCAAGGGTCCCCTTCTCACAGATACGCAGTATTTT.

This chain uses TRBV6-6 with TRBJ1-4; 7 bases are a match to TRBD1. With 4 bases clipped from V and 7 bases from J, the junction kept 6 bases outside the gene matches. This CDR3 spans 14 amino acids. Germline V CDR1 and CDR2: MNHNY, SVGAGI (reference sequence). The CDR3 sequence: CASSSGTEPEKLFF. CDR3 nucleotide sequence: TGTGCCAGCAGTTCCGGGACAGAGCCTGAAAAACTGTTTTTT.

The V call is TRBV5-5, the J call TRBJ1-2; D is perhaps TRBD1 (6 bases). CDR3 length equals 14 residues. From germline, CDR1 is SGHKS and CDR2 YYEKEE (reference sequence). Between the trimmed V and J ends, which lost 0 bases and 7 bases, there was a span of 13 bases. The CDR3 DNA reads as TGTGCCAGCAGCTTGGATGCCAGGGGAGTTGGCTACACCTTC. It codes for CASSLDARGVGYTF. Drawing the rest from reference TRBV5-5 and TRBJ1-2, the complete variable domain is DAGVTQSPTHLIKTRGQQVTLRCSPISGHKSVSWYQQVLGQGPQFIFQYYEKEERGRGNFPDRFSARQFPNYSSELNVNALLLGDSALYLCASSLDARGVGYTFGSGTRLTVV.

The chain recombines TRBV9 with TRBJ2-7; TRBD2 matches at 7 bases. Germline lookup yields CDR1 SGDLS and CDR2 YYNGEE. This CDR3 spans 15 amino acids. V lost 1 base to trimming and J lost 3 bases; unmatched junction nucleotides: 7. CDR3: CASSVNEGRDYEQYF. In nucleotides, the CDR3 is TGTGCCAGCAGCGTAAATGAGGGGAGGGACTACGAGCAGTACTTC.

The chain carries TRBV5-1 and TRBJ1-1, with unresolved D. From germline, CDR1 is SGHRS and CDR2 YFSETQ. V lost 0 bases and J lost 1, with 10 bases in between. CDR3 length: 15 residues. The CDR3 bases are TGCGCCAGCAGCTTGGTCACAGTGTCGAACACTGAAGCTTTCTTT. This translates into CASSLVTVSNTEAFF.

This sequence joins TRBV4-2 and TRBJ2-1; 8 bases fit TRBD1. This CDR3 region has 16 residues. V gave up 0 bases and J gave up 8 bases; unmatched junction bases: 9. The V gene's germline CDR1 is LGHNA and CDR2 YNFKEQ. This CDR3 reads CASSQDRQGALHEQFF. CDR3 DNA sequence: TGTGCCAGCAGCCAAGATCGGCAGGGGGCTTTGCATGAGCAGTTCTTC.

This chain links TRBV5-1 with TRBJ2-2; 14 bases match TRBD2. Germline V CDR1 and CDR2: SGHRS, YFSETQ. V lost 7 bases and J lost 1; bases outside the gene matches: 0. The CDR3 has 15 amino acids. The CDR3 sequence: CASGLAGGNTGELFF. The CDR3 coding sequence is TGCGCCAGCGGACTAGCGGGGGGGAACACCGGGGAGCTGTTTTTT.

Written as DNA, the CDR3 is TGTGCCAGCAGTCTGCAGGGGGCGCATACCGGGGAGCTGTTTTTT. This sequence encodes CASSLQGAHTGELFF. V usage is TRBV27 and J usage is TRBJ2-2, with 8 bases that match TRBD1. V dropped 5 bases and J dropped 5; count of bases not matched to a gene: 7. This CDR3 has 15 residues. Germline V gene lookup returns CDR1 MNHEY and CDR2 SMNVEV (reference sequence).

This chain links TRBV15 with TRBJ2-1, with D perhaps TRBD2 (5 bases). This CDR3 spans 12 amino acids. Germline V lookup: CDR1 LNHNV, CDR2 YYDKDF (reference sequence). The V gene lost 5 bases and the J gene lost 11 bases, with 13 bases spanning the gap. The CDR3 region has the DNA TGTGCCACCAGCCCCCGAGAGGGCCAGCAGTTCTTC. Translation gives CATSPREGQQFF.

Written as DNA, the CDR3 is TGTGCCAGCTCACCACTGGTGGGGGCGACTAATGAAAAACTGTTTTTT. It yields the protein CASSPLVGATNEKLFF. The rearrangement uses TRBV18 and TRBJ1-4; D perhaps matches TRBD1 (6 bases). This CDR3 has 16 residues. V dropped 1 base and J dropped 2 bases, with 11 bases sitting between them. Germline loops: CDR1 KGHSH, CDR2 LQKENI.

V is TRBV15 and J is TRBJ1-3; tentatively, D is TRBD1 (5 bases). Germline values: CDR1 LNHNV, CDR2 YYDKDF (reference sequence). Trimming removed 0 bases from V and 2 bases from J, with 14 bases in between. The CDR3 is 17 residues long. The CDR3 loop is CATSREATAGPGNTIYF. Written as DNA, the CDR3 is TGTGCCACCAGCAGAGAAGCGACGGCGGGGCCTGGAAACACCATATATTTT.

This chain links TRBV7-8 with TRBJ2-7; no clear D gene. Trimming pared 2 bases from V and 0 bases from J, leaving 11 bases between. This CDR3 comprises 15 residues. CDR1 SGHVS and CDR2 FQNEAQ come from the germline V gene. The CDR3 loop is CASSLLSRSSYEQYF. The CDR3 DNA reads TGTGCCAGCAGCTTATTGTCCAGGAGCTCCTACGAGCAGTACTTC.

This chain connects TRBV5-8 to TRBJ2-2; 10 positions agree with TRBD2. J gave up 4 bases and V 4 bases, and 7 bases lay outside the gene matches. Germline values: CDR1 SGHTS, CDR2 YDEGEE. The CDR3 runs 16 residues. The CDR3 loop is CASSRTSGAGTGELFF. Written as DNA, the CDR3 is TGTGCCAGCAGCAGGACTAGCGGCGCGGGCACCGGGGAGCTGTTTTTT.

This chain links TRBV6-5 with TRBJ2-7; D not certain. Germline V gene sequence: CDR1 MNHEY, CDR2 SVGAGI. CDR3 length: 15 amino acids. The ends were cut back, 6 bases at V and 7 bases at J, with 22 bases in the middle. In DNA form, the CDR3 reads TGTGCCAGCAGCCTCGATAATAGGGCGCCGAGGGAGCAGTACTTC. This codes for CASSLDNRAPREQYF.

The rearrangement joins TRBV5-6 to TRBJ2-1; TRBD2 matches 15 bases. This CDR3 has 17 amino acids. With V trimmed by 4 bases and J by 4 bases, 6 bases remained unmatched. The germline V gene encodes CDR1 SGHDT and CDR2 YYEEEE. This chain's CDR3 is CASSDRTSGGVYNEQFF. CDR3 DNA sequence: TGTGCCAGCAGCGATAGGACTAGCGGGGGGGTTTACAATGAGCAGTTCTTC.

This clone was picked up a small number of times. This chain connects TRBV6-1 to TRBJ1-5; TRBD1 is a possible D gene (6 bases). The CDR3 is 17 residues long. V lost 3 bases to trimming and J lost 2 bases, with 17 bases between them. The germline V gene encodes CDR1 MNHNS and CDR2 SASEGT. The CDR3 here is CASSDLQGRGGNQPQHF. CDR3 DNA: TGTGCCAGCAGTGATCTTCAGGGGAGGGGCGGCAATCAGCCCCAGCATTTT.